Shown below are 21 T cell receptor beta chains from a single sample sequenced in a study of OX40 agonist ivuxolimab in advanced cancers. Assay used: immunoSEQ multiplex PCR; TCRdb lists only in-frame clones, some missing. Here the sample spans 90,000 to 95,000 clones, roughly 84% being singletons. The source was CD4+ or CD8+ T cells sorted from blood, collected in a trial of the OX40 agonist ivuxolimab. All receptors come from an adult with an advanced solid tumor such as melanoma, head and neck, liver or kidney cancer.

The chain uses TRBV30 and TRBJ2-5; 9 nucleotides align to TRBD1. Trimming took 0 bases from V and 3 from J; bases not matched to a gene: 5. Germline lookup yields CDR1 GTSNPN and CDR2 SVGIG (reference sequence). The CDR3 totals 15 residues. CDR3 in amino acids: CAWSVGDRDEETQYF. CDR3 coding DNA: TGTGCCTGGAGTGTAGGGGACAGGGATGAAGAGACCCAGTACTTC.

The chain employs TRBV18 and TRBJ2-2; 7 nucleotides align to TRBD1. Per the germline V gene, CDR1 is KGHSH and CDR2 is LQKENI. The trim removed 6 bases at V and 4 bases at J, leaving 11 bases unmatched. This CDR3 comprises 16 residues. The CDR3 DNA is TGTGCCAGCTCTCCGAGGACAGGACGGGGCACCGGGGAGCTGTTTTTT. Translated, it gives CASSPRTGRGTGELFF.

J is TRBJ2-7 and V is TRBV5-6; 8 bases are a match to TRBD1. The germline V gene has CDR1 SGHDT and CDR2 YYEEEE. Unmatched junction bases numbered 8, after V lost 6 bases and J lost 0 bases. This CDR3 comprises 15 residues. The chain's CDR3 is CASKTQGGGSYEQYF. The CDR3, as DNA: TGTGCCAGCAAAACACAGGGGGGTGGCTCCTACGAGCAGTACTTC.

The J gene is TRBJ1-1, the V gene TRBV19, with 10 bases that match TRBD1. Germline values: CDR1 LNHDA, CDR2 SQIVND (reference sequence). Losses at the gene ends were 3 bases for V and 6 bases for J; bases not matched to a gene: 4. The CDR3 covers 14 residues. The DNA of the CDR3 is TGTGCCAGTAGTATTGACAGGGGGCACGCTGAAGCTTTCTTT. Its translation is CASSIDRGHAEAFF. The variable domain in full, with the rest retrieved from reference TRBV19 and TRBJ1-1, is DGGITQSPKYLFRKEGQNVTLSCEQNLNHDAMYWYRQDPGQGLRLIYYSQIVNDFQKGDIAEGYSVSREKKESFPLTVTSAQKNPTAFYLCASSIDRGHAEAFFGQGTRLTVV.

This CDR3 reads CASKLLANTGELFF. CDR3 nucleotide sequence: TGTGCCAGCAAACTACTAGCGAACACCGGGGAGCTGTTTTTT. This chain links TRBV6-5 with TRBJ2-2; maybe TRBD2 (5 bases). CDR1 and CDR2 from the germline V gene are MNHEY and SVGAGI. Trimming left V 7 bases short and J 0 bases short, with 9 bases between. The CDR3 covers 14 residues.

This clone has ten or more counts. V and J are TRBV21-1 and TRBJ1-1; the table's D call, TRBD1, was not checked against the DNA. TRBV21-1 is reported as a pseudogene. The CDR3 contains 17 residues. CDR3 in DNA: TGTGCCAGCAGCAAAGGGGGACAGGGGCTTGAGAACACTGAAGCTTTCTTT. Its translation is CASSKGGQGLENTEAFF.

The chain combines TRBV28 with TRBJ1-1; D may be TRBD1 (5 bases). Trimming stripped 8 bases from V and 5 bases from J, with 18 bases between. This CDR3 contains 14 residues. Per the germline V gene, CDR1 is MDHEN and CDR2 is SYDVKM. CDR3 in DNA: TGTGCCAGCGTTACGGGGGGGTTGCGAACTGAAGCTTTCTTT. Encoded protein: CASVTGGLRTEAFF.

A few counts support this clone. V gene TRBV4-3 combines with J gene TRBJ2-1, with TRBD2 identical over 9 bases. The V and J ends lost 0 bases and 5 bases, in that order; junction bases with no gene match: 5. CDR3 length equals 16 residues. Germline CDR1 is LGHNA and CDR2 is YSLEER. The chain's CDR3 is CASSQEGAGGHNEQFF. For the CDR3, the DNA is TGCGCCAGCAGCCAAGAAGGAGCGGGGGGCCACAATGAGCAGTTCTTC.

The chain combines TRBV6-5 with TRBJ2-1; possibly TRBD1 for D (5 bases). CDR1 is MNHEY, CDR2 SVGAGI, per germline. V was cut by 0 bases and J by 2 bases, with 11 bases left in between. The CDR3 spans 16 residues. For the CDR3, the DNA is TGTGCCAGCAGTTACTCGCGGCAGGGAACCTACAATGAGCAGTTCTTC. Translation: CASSYSRQGTYNEQFF.

This sequence joins TRBV19 and TRBJ2-2; D not certain. V was trimmed by 6 bases and J by 4 bases, leaving 18 bases between them. Germline lookup yields CDR1 LNHDA and CDR2 SQIVND (reference sequence). The CDR3 extends over 16 amino acids. The CDR3 nucleotides are TGTGCCAGTAGCACCCTGGGGTCGTGGGGCACCGGGGAGCTGTTTTTT. Translated, it gives CASSTLGSWGTGELFF.

The rearrangement links TRBV19 to TRBJ2-5, with 8 bases identical to TRBD1. V gave up 6 bases and J gave up 1 base; unmatched junction bases: 4. Germline V lookup: CDR1 LNHDA, CDR2 SQIVND (reference sequence). CDR3 size: 14 residues. This CDR3 is CASRQTGGQETQYF. The CDR3 nucleotides are TGTGCCAGTAGGCAAACAGGGGGCCAAGAGACCCAGTACTTC.

The genes are TRBV5-6 and TRBJ1-1; D is unclear. The CDR3 length is 14 residues. Looked up from germline, CDR1 is SGHDT and CDR2 is YYEEEE. Trimming removed 3 bases at V and 6 bases at J, with 15 bases between. CDR3 residues: CASSSLRRSSEAFF. The CDR3 nucleotides are TGTGCCAGCAGCTCACTCCGGAGGTCGTCTGAAGCTTTCTTT.

The DNA for the CDR3 is TGTGCCAGCAGCTACCGGGACTTCTATGGAGGTGAAAAACTGTTTTTT. It yields the protein CASSYRDFYGGEKLFF. The chain employs TRBV28 and TRBJ1-4; the D gene is possibly TRBD1 (5 bases). The germline gives CDR1 MDHEN, CDR2 SYDVKM. The CDR3 totals 16 residues. V dropped 6 bases and J dropped 7 bases, with 21 bases sitting between them.

The chain uses TRBV7-8 and TRBJ1-3, with TRBD1 matching over 7 bases. The CDR3 is 16 residues long. The germline gives CDR1 SGHVS, CDR2 FQNEAQ. Trimming took 5 bases from V and 8 from J; bases not matched to a gene: 15. DNA of the CDR3: TGTGCCAGCAGCCCCACCCCGCAGGGGGGTATTGACACCATATATTTT. This encodes CASSPTPQGGIDTIYF.

The CDR3 reads CASSRGTTDTQYF. In nucleotides, the CDR3 is TGTGCCAGCAGCAGGGGGACCACAGATACGCAGTATTTT. The chain joins TRBV6-5 to TRBJ2-3, with 7 bases aligning to TRBD1. After removal of 6 bases from V and 2 bases from J, the junction contained 2 bases not matched to a gene. Germline values: CDR1 MNHEY, CDR2 SVGAGI. This CDR3 comprises 13 residues.

The chain uses TRBV28 and TRBJ2-5; D may be TRBD1 (5 bases). The CDR3 is 13 residues long. The ends were cut back, 6 bases at V and 5 bases at J, with 13 bases in the middle. In germline, CDR1 is MDHEN, CDR2 SYDVKM. The chain's CDR3 is CASRLRVSETQYF. The CDR3 DNA follows: TGTGCCAGCAGACTCAGGGTTTCCGAGACCCAGTACTTC.

V is TRBV9 and J is TRBJ2-3; D uncertain. This CDR3 has 15 residues. Between the trimmed V and J ends, which lost 0 bases and 0 bases, there was a span of 8 bases. Germline V gene sequence: CDR1 SGDLS, CDR2 YYNGEE. This CDR3 reads CASSVGWGSTDTQYF. Written as DNA, the CDR3 is TGTGCCAGCAGCGTAGGGTGGGGAAGCACAGATACGCAGTATTTT.

The rearrangement joins TRBV5-5 to TRBJ1-5; 8 positions agree with TRBD1. Germline V gene sequence: CDR1 SGHKS, CDR2 YYEKEE (reference sequence). Losses at the gene ends were 0 bases for V and 0 bases for J; bases not matched to a gene: 11. The CDR3 length is 19 residues. The CDR3 is CASSLEARGRQYSNQPQHF. CDR3 in DNA: TGTGCCAGCAGCTTGGAGGCCAGGGGGCGGCAATATAGCAATCAGCCCCAGCATTTT.

This chain connects TRBV14 to TRBJ2-1, with TRBD1 matching 8 bases. Trimming removed 2 bases from V and 4 bases from J; junction bases left unmatched: 7. The CDR3 totals 16 residues. Germline V gene data show CDR1 as SGHDN and CDR2 as FVKESK. The CDR3 DNA reads as TGTGCCAGCAGCCAATACACGGGACAGGTGTACAATGAGCAGTTCTTC. It encodes CASSQYTGQVYNEQFF. Complete variable domain (other parts from reference TRBV14 and TRBJ2-1): EAGVTQFPSHSVIEKGQTVTLRCDPISGHDNLYWYRRVMGKEIKFLLHFVKESKQDESGMPNNRFLAERTGGTYSTLKVQPAELEDSGVYFCASSQYTGQVYNEQFFGPGTRLTVL.

The chain is built from TRBV5-8 and TRBJ1-4, with D tentatively TRBD1 (5 bases). The germline V gene has CDR1 SGHTS and CDR2 YDEGEE. Between the trimmed V and J ends, which lost 4 bases and 7 bases, there was a span of 14 bases. The length of the CDR3 is 14 residues. The CDR3 region is CASSPRRQGEKLFF. In nucleotides, the CDR3 is TGTGCCAGCAGCCCCCGGCGGCAGGGTGAAAAACTGTTTTTT.

This chain links TRBV7-2 with TRBJ2-7, with TRBD2 matching over 9 bases. The CDR3 is made up of 15 amino acids. Germline loops: CDR1 SGHTA, CDR2 FQGNSA. V dropped 3 bases and J dropped 1; count of bases not matched to a gene: 4. CDR3 DNA: TGTGCCAGCAGCTTTGGTAGCGGGGGTTCCTACGAGCAGTACGTC. Protein product: CASSFGSGGSYEQYV.